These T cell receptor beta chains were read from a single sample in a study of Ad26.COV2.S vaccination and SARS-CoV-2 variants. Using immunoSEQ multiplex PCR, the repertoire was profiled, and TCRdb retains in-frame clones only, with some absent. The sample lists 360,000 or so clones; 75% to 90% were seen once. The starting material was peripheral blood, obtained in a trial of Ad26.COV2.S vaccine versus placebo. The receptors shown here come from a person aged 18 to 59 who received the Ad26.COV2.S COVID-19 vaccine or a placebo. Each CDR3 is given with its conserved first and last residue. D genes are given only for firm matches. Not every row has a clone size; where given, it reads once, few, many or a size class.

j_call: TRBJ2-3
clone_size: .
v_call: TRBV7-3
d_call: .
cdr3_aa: CASSLTGTDTQYF
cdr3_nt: TGTGCCAGCAGCTTAACGGGGACAGATACGCAGTATTTT

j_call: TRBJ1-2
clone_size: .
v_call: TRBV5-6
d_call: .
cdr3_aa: CASSLRYGYTF
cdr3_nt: TGTGCCAGCAGCTTGAGATATGGCTACACCTTC

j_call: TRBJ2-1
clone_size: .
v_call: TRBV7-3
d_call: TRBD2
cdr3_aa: CASSSPSGNNEQFF
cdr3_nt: TGTGCCAGCAGCTCCCCTAGCGGAAACAATGAGCAGTTCTTC

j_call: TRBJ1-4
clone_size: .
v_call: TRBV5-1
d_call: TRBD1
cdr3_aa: CASRQGASEKLFF
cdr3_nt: TGCGCCAGCAGACAGGGGGCGAGCGAAAAACTGTTTTTT

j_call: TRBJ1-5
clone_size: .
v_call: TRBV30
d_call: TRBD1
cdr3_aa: CAWTTGGGQPQHF
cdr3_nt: TGTGCCTGGACCACAGGGGGGGGGCAGCCCCAGCATTTT

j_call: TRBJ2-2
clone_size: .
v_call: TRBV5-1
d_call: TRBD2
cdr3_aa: CASSFSDSGENTGELFF
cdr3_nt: TGCGCCAGCAGCTTTTCCGATAGCGGGGAGAACACCGGGGAGCTGTTTTTT

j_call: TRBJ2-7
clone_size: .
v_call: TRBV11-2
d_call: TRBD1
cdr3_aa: CASSLSTGAGSYEQYF
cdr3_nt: TGTGCCAGCAGCTTAAGTACAGGGGCTGGGTCCTACGAGCAGTACTTC

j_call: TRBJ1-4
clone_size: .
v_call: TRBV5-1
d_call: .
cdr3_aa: CASSLSGRSNEKLFF
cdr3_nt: TGCGCCAGCAGCTTGTCGGGACGGTCTAATGAAAAACTGTTTTTT

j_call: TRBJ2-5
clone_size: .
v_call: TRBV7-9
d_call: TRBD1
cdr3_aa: CASSLASSGTDKETQYF
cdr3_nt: TGTGCCAGCAGCTTAGCTAGCTCCGGGACAGATAAAGAGACCCAGTACTTC

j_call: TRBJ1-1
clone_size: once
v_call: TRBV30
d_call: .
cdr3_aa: CAWGDNTEAFF
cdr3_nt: TGTGCCTGGGGGGATAACACTGAAGCTTTCTTT

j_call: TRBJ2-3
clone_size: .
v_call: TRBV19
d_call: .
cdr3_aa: CASSMTGTDTQYF
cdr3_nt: TGTGCCAGTAGTATGACTGGCACAGATACGCAGTATTTT

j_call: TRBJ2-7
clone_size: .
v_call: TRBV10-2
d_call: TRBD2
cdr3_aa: CASSRGGRAYEQYF
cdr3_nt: TGCGCCAGCAGTAGGGGCGGGAGGGCCTACGAGCAGTACTTC

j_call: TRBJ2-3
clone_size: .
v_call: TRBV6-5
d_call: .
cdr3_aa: CASTAHDTQYF
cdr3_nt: TGTGCCAGCACCGCGCACGATACGCAGTATTTT

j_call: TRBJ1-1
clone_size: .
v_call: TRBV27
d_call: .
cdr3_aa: CASSPSAWETEAFF
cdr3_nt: TGTGCCAGCAGTCCCTCAGCGTGGGAAACTGAAGCTTTCTTT

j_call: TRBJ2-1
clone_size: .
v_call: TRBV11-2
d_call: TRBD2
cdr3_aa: CASSFPGGPISSYNEQFF
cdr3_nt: TGTGCCAGCAGCTTTCCGGGAGGGCCAATTAGCTCCTACAATGAGCAGTTCTTC

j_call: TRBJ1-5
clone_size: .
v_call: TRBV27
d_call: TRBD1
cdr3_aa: CASSLTTGGSNQPQHF
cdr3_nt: TGTGCCAGCAGTTTAACGACAGGGGGTAGCAATCAGCCCCAGCATTTT

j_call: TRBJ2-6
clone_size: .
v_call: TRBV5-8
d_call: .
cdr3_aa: CASSLGLSGANVLTF
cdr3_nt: TGTGCCAGCAGCTTGGGTTTGTCTGGGGCCAACGTCCTGACTTTC

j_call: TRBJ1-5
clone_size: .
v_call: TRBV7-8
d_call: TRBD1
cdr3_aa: CASSLAGRDRGQPQHF
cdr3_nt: TGTGCCAGCAGCTTAGCCGGAAGAGACAGGGGGCAGCCCCAGCATTTT

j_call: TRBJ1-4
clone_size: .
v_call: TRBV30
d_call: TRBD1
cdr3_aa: CAWSAGSTGVEKLFF
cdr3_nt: TGTGCCTGGAGTGCGGGGTCGACAGGGGTCGAAAAACTGTTTTTT

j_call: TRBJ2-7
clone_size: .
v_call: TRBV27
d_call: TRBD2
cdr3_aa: CASSLSTGLAGFHYEQYF
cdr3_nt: TGTGCCAGCAGTTTATCGACGGGACTAGCGGGATTTCACTACGAGCAGTACTTC